This entry concerns a single T cell receptor beta chain. Its recognized antigen is unknown. No base-level quality is on record; no much larger clone is a single base apart. Library generation was performed with the immunoSEQ multiplex PCR assay. The immuneACCESS repertoire file appears here via TCRdb, limited to in-frame rearrangements. These files lack a portion of the clones; in checked studies, under half of the deficit traces to unresolved V genes, and the cause of the others is not known. The sample table lists some 120,000 clones, roughly 89% of them with a count of one. 9% to 14% of the sample is held by the ten biggest clonotypes. The CDR3 runs 13 residues from the cysteine to the phenylalanine. The CDR3 DNA has 39 bases and is translated from base 1. V was cut back by 1 base and J by 0 bases, leaving a gap of 6 bases between them. The CDR1 and CDR2 encoded by the germline V gene (reference sequence) are GTSNPN and SVGIG.

These data originate in a study of control samples from healthy donors and cancer patients (dated by TCRdb to 2018 to 2020). The sequence came from a man aged 25-40 years in good health. Sequenced input: blood. The rearranged chain carries TRBV30 and TRBJ1-1; the D gene cannot be resolved reliably. For the CDR3, the sequence is CAWSALVNTEAFF. The nucleotide sequence reads TGTGCCTGGAGTGCCTTAGTGAACACTGAAGCTTTCTTT.